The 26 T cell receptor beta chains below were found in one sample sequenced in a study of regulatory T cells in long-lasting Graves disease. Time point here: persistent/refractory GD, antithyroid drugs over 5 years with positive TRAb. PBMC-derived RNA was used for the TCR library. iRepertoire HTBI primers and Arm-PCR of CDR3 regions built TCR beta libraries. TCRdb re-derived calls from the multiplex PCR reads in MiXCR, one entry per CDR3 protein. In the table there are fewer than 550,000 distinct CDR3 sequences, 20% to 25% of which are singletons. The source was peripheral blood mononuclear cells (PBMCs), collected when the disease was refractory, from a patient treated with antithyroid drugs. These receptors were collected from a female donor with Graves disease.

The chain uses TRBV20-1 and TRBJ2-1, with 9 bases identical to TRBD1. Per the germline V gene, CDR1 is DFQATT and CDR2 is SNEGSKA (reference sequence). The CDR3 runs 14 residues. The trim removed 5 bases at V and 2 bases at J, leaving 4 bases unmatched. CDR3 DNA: TGCAGTGCTTACAGGGGGCCCGCCTACAATGAGCAGTTCTTC. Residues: CSAYRGPAYNEQFF.

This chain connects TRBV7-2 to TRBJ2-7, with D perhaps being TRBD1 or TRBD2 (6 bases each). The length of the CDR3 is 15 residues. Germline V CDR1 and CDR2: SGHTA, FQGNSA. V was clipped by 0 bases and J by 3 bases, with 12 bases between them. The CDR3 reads CASSLAGGLIYEQYF. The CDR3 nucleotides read TGTGCCAGCAGCTTAGCAGGGGGGCTCATCTACGAGCAGTACTTC.

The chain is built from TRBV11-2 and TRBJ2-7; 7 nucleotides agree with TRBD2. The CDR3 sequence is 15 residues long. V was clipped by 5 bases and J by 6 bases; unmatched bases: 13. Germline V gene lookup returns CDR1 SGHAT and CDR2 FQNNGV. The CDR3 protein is CASSPRGGSSPEQYF. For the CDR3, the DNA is TGTGCCAGCAGCCCCCGGGGCGGGAGTTCCCCCGAGCAGTACTTC.

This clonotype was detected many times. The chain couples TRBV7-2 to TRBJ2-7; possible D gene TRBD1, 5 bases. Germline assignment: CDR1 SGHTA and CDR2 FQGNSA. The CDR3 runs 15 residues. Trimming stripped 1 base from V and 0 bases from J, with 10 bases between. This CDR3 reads CASSLEGQHSYEQYF. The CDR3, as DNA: TGTGCCAGCAGCTTAGAAGGACAACACTCCTACGAGCAGTACTTC. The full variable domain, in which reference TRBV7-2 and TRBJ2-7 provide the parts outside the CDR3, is GAGVSQSPSNKVTEKGKDVELRCDPISGHTALYWYRQSLGQGLEFLIYFQGNSAPDKSGLPSDRFSAERTGGSVSTLTIQRTQQEDSAVYLCASSLEGQHSYEQYFGPGTRLTVT.

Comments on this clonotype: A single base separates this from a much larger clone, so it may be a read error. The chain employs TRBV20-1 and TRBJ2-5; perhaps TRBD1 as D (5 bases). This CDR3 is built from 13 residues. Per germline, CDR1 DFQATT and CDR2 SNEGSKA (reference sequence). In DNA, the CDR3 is TGCAGTGCTAGGACAGATACATCAGAGGCCCAGTACTTC. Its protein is CSARTDTSEAQYF.

The CDR3 here is CASSLGMEGVAFF. CDR3 bases: TGTGCCAGCAGCTTGGGGATGGAAGGGGTAGCTTTCTTT. The rearrangement joins TRBV11-2 to TRBJ1-1; the D gene is possibly TRBD1 (5 bases). The CDR3 runs to 13 residues. V was pared by 3 bases and J by 10 bases, with 15 bases between. The V gene's germline CDR1 is SGHAT and CDR2 FQNNGV.

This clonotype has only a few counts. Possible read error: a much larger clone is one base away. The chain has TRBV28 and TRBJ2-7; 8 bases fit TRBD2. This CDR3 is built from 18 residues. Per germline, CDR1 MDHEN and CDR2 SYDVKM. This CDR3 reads CASSLPPLGSGIDHEQHF. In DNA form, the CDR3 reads TGTGCCAGCAGTTTACCTCCGTTGGGTAGCGGGATAGACCACGAGCAGCACTTC. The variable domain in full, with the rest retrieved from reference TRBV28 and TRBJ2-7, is DVKVTQSSRYLVKRTGEKVFLECVQDMDHENMFWYRQDPGLGLRLIYFSYDVKMKEKGDIPEGYSVSREKKERFSLILESASTNQTSMYLCASSLPPLGSGIDHEQHFGPGTRLTVT.

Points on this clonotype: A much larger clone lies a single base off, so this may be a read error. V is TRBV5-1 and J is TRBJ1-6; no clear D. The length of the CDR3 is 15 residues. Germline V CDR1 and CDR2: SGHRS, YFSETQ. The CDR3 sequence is CASSPGELVNSALHF. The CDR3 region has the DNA TGCGCCAGCAGCCCCGGTGAGTTGGTGAATTCAGCCCTCCACTTT.

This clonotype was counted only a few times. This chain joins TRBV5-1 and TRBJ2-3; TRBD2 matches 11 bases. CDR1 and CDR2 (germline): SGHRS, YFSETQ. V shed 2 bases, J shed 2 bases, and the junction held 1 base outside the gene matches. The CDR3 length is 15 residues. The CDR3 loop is CASSFSGGATDTQYF. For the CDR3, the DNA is TGCGCCAGCAGCTTTAGCGGGGGGGCCACAGATACGCAGTATTTT. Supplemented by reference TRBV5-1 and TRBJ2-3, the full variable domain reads KAGVTQTPRYLIKTRGQQVTLSCSPISGHRSVSWYQQTPGQGLQFLFEYFSETQRNKGNFPGRFSGRQFSNSRSEMNVSTLELGDSALYLCASSFSGGATDTQYFGPGTRLTVL.

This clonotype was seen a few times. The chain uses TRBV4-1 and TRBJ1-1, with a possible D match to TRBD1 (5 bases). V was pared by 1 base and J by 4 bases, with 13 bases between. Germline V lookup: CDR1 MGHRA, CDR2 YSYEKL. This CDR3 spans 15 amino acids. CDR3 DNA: TGCGCCAGCAGCCAAGTGGGGGTAATCGGCACTGAAGCTTTCTTT. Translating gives CASSQVGVIGTEAFF.

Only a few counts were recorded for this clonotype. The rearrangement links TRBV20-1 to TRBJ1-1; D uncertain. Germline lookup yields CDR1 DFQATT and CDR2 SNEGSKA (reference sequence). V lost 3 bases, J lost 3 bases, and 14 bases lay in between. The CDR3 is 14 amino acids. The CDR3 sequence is CSAREVSSDTEAFF. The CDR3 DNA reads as TGCAGTGCTAGGGAAGTCTCGTCGGACACTGAAGCTTTCTTT.

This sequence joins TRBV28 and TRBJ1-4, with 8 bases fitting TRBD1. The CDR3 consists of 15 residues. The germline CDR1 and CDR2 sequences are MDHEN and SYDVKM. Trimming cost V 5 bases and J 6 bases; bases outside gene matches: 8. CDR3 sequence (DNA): TGTGCCAGCAGTGTCAGGGGGCCAGGGGATGAAAAACTGTTTTTT. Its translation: CASSVRGPGDEKLFF. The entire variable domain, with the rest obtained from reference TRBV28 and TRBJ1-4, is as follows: DVKVTQSSRYLVKRTGEKVFLECVQDMDHENMFWYRQDPGLGLRLIYFSYDVKMKEKGDIPEGYSVSREKKERFSLILESASTNQTSMYLCASSVRGPGDEKLFFGSGTQLSVL.

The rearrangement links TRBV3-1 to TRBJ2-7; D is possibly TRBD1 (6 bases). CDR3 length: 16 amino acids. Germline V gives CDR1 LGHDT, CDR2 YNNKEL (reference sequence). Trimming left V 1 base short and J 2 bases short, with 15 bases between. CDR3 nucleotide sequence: TGTGCCAGCAGCCAAGGGGCAGGGACAATCGCCTACGAGCAGTACTTC. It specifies CASSQGAGTIAYEQYF.

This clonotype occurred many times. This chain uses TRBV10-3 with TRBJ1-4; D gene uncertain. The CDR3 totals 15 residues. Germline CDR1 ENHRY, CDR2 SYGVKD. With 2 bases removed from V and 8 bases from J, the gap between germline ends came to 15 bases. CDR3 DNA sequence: TGTGCCATCAGTGAGCAGACCGGTTCGAGGGAAAAACTGTTTTTT. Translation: CAISEQTGSREKLFF.

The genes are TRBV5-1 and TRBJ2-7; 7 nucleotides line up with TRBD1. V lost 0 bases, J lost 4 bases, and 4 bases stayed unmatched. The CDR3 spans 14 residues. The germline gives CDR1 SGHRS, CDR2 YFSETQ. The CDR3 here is CASSLERGLYEQYF. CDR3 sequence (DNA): TGCGCCAGCAGCTTGGAGAGGGGGCTTTACGAGCAGTACTTC.

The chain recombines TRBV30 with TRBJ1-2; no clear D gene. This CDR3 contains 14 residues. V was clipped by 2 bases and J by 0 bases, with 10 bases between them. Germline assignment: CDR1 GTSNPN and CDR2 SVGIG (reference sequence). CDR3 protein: CAWSLTLANYGYTF. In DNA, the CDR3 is TGTGCCTGGAGTCTAACTCTAGCTAACTATGGCTACACCTTC.

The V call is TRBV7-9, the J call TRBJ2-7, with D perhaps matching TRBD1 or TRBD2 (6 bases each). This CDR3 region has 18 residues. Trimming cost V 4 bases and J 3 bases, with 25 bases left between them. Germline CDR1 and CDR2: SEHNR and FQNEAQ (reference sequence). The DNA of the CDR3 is TGTGCCAGCAGCTCGCAGGGGCTAAAGATAGCGGTAGACTACGAGCAGTACTTC. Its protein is CASSSQGLKIAVDYEQYF.

CDR3 residues: CATSWGTSGDQETQYF. For the CDR3, the DNA is TGTGCCACCAGCTGGGGGACTAGCGGGGATCAAGAGACCCAGTACTTC. The chain uses TRBV15 and TRBJ2-5; 13 bases match TRBD2. The germline V gene encodes CDR1 LNHNV and CDR2 YYDKDF (reference sequence). V lost 5 bases, J lost 2 bases, and 5 bases stayed unmatched. The CDR3 is 16 residues long. Together with reference TRBV15 and TRBJ2-5, the CDR3 gives the full variable domain: DAMVIQNPRYQVTQFGKPVTLSCSQTLNHNVMYWYQQKSSQAPKLLFHYYDKDFNNEADTPDNFQSRRPNTSFCFLDIRSPGLGDTAMYLCATSWGTSGDQETQYFGPGTRLLVL.

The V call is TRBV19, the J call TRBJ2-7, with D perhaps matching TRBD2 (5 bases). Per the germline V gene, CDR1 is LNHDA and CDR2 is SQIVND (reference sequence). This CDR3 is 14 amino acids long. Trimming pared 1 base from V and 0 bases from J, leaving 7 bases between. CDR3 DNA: TGTGCCAGTAGTATAGTTGAGGGCTCCTACGAGCAGTACTTC. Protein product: CASSIVEGSYEQYF.

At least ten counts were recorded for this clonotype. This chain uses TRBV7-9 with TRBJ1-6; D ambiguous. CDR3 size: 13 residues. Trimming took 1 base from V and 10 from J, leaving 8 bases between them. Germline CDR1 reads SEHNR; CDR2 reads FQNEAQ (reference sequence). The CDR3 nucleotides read TGTGCCAGCAGCTTAGGCCCGCAATCACCCCTCCACTTT. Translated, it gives CASSLGPQSPLHF.

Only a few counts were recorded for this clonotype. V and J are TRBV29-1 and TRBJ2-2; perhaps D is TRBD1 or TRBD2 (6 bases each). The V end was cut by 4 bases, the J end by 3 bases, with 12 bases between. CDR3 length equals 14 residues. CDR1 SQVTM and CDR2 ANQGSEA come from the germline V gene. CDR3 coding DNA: TGCAGCGTTGGAGGGGGGCATTACACCGGGGAGCTGTTTTTT. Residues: CSVGGGHYTGELFF.

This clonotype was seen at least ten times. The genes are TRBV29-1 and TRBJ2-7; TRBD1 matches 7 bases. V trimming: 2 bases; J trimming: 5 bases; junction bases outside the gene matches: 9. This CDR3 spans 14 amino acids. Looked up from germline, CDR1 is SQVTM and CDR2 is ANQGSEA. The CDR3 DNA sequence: TGCAGCGTTGAAACGGGCGAGGGGGCCAACGAGCAGTACTTC. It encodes CSVETGEGANEQYF.

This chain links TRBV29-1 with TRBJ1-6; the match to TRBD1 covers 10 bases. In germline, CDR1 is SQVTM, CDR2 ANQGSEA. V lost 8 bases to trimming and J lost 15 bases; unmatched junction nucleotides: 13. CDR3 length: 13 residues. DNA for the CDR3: TGCAGCCCTTCGGGGACAGGGGCGACCCGCCTCCACTTT. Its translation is CSPSGTGATRLHF.

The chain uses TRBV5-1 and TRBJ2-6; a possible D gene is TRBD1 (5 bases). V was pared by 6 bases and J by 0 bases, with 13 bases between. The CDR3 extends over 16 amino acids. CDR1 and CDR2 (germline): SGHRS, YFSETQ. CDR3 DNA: TGCGCCAGCAAGTCCCAGGGCGCCTCTGGGGCCAACGTCCTGACTTTC. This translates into CASKSQGASGANVLTF.

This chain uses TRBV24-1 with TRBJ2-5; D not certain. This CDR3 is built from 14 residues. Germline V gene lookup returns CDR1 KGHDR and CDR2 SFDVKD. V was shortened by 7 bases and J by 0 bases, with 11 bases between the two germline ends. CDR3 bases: TGTGCCACCAGGCACGGGTGGTACCAAGAGACCCAGTACTTC. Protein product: CATRHGWYQETQYF.

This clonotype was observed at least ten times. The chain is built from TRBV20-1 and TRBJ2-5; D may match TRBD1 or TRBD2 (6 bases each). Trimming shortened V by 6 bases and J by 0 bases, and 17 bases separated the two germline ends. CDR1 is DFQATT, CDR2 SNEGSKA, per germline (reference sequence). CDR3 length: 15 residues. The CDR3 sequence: CSASGGGGYQETQYF. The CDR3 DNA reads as TGCAGTGCCAGCGGAGGAGGGGGGTACCAAGAGACCCAGTACTTC.